This T cell receptor (beta chain) was retrieved from a study of blood T cells in healthy people across ages. Through a sample-barcoded 5' primer and a J-beta primer mix, a second PCR was run for roughly 7 to 11 cycles. Every cDNA molecule bore a tag from a template-switch adaptor containing 12 random nucleotides. TCRdb redid the calling of the 5' RACE reads with MiXCR, one entry per CDR3 protein. The sample shows roughly 1.5 million distinct CDR3 sequences, approximately 39% of them seen only once. What was sequenced was blood. The sequence came from a woman aged 18-29 years in good health.

For the CDR3, the DNA is TGTGCCAGCAGCCCCCCGGGACAGCTTATTCAGCCCCAGCATTTT. Residues: CASSPPGQLIQPQHF. The chain employs TRBV6-2 or TRBV6-3 and TRBJ1-5; 7 bases map to TRBD1. V gave up 6 bases and J gave up 6 bases; unmatched junction bases: 11. Germline-derived CDR1 and CDR2 are MNHEY and SVGEGT. The CDR3 has 15 amino acids.